This T cell receptor beta chain was recorded in a study of patients and donors after allogeneic stem cell transplantation. Germline CDR1 reads KGHSH; CDR2 reads LQKENI. This CDR3 comprises 14 residues. V lost 3 bases to trimming and J lost 5 bases; unmatched junction nucleotides: 1. This clonotype was picked up many times. MiXCR, run by TCRdb on the RT-PCR reads, gives a single entry per CDR3 protein. The sample holds 25,000 or so distinct CDR3 sequences; over 7% are singletons and the top ten take about half. The sequence was obtained from a human donor who was either an allogeneic HSCT recipient or a stem cell or donor lymphocyte infusion donor (not recorded which). It is not recorded whose cells these are; they may come from a transplant donor. The V call is TRBV18, the J call TRBJ2-1; 10 positions agree with TRBD2. Sample: blood, either unsorted or a sorted T cell fraction (not recorded which). The CDR3 protein is CASSPGLADNEQFF. The CDR3 DNA reads as TGTGCCAGCTCACCTGGACTAGCGGACAATGAGCAGTTCTTC.